This T cell receptor beta chain was identified during a study of OX40 agonist ivuxolimab in advanced cancers. As for the study in general: Ivuxolimab, an agonist antibody against OX40 (CD134), was given to patients.

Only in-frame clones appear in the TCRdb table, and some are missing; sequencing was by immunoSEQ multiplex PCR. The sample contains 55,000 to 75,000 clones, 84% of which appear only once. The V gene's germline CDR1 is SGHTA and CDR2 FQGNSA. The CDR3 is made up of 14 amino acids. With 5 bases clipped from V and 0 bases from J, the junction kept 4 bases outside the gene matches. This TCR was sampled from an adult with an advanced solid tumor such as melanoma, head and neck, liver or kidney cancer. Specimen: CD4+ or CD8+ T cells sorted from blood, collected in a trial of the OX40 agonist ivuxolimab. This chain connects TRBV7-2 to TRBJ2-7, with TRBD1 matching over 7 bases. The CDR3 reads CASSPGQYSYEQYF. The CDR3 DNA sequence: TGTGCCAGCAGCCCGGGACAGTACTCCTACGAGCAGTACTTC.